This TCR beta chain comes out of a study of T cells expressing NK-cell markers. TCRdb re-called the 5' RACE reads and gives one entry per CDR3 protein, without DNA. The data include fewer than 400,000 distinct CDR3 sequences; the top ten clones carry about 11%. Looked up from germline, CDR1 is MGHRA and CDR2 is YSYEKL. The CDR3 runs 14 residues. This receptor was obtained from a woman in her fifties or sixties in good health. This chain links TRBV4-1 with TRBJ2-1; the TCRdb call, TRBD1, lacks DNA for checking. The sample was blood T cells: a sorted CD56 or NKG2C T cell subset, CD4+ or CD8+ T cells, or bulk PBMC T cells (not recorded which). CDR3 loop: CASSRTGESNEQFF.